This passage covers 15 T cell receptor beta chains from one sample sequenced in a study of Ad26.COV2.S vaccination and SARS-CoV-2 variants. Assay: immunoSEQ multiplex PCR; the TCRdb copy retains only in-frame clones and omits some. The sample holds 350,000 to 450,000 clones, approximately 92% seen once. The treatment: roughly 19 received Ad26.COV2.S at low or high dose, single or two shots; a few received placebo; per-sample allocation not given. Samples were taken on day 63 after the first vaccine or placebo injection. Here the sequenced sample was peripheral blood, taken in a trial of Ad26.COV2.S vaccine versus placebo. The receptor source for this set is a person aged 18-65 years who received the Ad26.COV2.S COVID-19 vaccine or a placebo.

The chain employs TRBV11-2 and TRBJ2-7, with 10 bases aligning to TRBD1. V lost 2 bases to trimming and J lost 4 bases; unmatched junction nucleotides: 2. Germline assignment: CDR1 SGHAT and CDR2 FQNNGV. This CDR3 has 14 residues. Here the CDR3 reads CASSLQGQGYEQYF. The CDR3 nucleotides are TGTGCCAGCAGCTTACAGGGACAGGGGTACGAGCAGTACTTC.

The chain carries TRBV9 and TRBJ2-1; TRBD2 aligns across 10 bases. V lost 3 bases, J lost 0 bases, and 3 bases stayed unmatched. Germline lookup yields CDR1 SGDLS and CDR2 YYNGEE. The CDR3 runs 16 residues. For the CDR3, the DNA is TGTGCCAGCAGCGCTAGCGGGGGCAGCTCCTACAATGAGCAGTTCTTC. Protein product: CASSASGGSSYNEQFF.

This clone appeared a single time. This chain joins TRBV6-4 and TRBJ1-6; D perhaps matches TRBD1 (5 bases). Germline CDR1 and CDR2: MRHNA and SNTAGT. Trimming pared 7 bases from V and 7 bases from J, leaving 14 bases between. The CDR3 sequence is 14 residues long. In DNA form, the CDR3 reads TGTGCCAGCATCCCGGGGCGGGACAATTCACCCCTCCACTTT. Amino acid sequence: CASIPGRDNSPLHF.

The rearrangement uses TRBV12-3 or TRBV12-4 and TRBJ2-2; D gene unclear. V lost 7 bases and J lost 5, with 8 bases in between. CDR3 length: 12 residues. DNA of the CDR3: TGTGCCAGCAAGCGAGAAACCGGGGAGCTGTTTTTT. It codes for CASKRETGELFF.

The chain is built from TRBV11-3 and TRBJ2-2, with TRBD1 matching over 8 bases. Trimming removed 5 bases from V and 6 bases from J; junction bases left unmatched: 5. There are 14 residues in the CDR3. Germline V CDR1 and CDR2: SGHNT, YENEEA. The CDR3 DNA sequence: TGTGCCAGCAGCGAGGACAGGGTGGCCGGGGAGCTGTTTTTT. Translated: CASSEDRVAGELFF. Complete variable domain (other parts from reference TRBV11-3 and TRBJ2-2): EAGVVQSPRYKIIEKKQPVAFWCNPISGHNTLYWYLQNLGQGPELLIRYENEEAVDDSQLPKDRFSAERLKGVDSTLKIQPAELGDSAVYLCASSEDRVAGELFFGEGSRLTVL.

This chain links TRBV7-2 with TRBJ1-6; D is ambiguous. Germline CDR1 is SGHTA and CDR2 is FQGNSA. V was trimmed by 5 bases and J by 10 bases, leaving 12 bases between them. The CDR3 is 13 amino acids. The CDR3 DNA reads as TGTGCCAGCAGCGCTTCTATCGGCTCACCCCTCCACTTT. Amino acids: CASSASIGSPLHF.

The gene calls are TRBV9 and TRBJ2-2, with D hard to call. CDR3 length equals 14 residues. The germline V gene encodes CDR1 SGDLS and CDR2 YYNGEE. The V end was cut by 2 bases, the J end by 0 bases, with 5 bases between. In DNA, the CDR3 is TGTGCCAGCAGCGTTCCTCCGAACACCGGGGAGCTGTTTTTT. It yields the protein CASSVPPNTGELFF.

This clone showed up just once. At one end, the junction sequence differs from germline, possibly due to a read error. The CDR3 region is CASHQGLVLMNTEAFF. The CDR3 coding sequence is TGTGCCAGTCACCAGGGTCTAGTTCTGATGAATACTGAAGCTTTCTTT. The rearrangement joins TRBV19 to TRBJ1-1; D is perhaps TRBD1 (5 bases). The CDR3 extends over 16 amino acids. Germline values: CDR1 LNHDA, CDR2 SQIVND (reference sequence).

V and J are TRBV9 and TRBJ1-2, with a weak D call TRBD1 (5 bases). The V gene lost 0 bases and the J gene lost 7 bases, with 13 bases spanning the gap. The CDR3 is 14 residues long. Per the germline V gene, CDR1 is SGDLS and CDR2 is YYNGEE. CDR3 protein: CASSVGGGAFGYTF. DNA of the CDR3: TGTGCCAGCAGCGTAGGGGGAGGGGCGTTTGGCTACACCTTC.

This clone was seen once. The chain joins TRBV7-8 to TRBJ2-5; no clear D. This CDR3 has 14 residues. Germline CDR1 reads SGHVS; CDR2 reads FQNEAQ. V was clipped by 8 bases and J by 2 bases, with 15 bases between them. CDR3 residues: CASGRKGKQETQYF. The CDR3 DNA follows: TGTGCCAGCGGACGTAAGGGCAAGCAAGAGACCCAGTACTTC.

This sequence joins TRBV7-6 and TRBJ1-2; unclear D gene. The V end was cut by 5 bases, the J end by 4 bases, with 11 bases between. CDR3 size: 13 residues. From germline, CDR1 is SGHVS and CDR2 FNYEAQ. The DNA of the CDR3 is TGTGCCAGCAGCCGGGGAGGCATCTATGGCTACACCTTC. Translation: CASSRGGIYGYTF. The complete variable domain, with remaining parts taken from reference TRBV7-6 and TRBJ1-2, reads GAGVSQSPRYKVTKRGQDVALRCDPISGHVSLYWYRQALGQGPEFLTYFNYEAQQDKSGLPNDRFSAERPEGSISTLTIQRTEQRDSAMYRCASSRGGIYGYTFGSGTRLTVV.

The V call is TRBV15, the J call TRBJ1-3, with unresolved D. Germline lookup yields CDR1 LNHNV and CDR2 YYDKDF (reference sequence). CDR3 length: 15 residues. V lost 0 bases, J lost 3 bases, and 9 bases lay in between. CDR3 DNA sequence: TGTGCCACCAGCAGAGATCCAGGATTTGGAAACACCATATATTTT. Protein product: CATSRDPGFGNTIYF. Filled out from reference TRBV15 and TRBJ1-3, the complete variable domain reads DAMVIQNPRYQVTQFGKPVTLSCSQTLNHNVMYWYQQKSSQAPKLLFHYYDKDFNNEADTPDNFQSRRPNTSFCFLDIRSPGLGDTAMYLCATSRDPGFGNTIYFGEGSWLTVV.

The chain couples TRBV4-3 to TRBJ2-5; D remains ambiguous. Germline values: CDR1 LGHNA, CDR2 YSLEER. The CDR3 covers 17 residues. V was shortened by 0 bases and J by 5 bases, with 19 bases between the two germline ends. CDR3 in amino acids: CASSQESLDAGLETQYF. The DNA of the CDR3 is TGCGCCAGCAGCCAAGAAAGTCTGGACGCAGGCTTGGAGACCCAGTACTTC.

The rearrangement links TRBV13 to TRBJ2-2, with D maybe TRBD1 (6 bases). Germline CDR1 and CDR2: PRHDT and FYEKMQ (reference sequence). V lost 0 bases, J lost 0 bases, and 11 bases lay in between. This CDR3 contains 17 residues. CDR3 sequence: CASSLGQGNSNTGELFF. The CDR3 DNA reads TGTGCCAGCAGCTTAGGACAGGGTAATTCGAACACCGGGGAGCTGTTTTTT.

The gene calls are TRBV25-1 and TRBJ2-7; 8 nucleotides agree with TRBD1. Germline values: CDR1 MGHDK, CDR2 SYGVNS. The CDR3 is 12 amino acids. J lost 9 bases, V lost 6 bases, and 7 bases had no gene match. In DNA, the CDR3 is TGTGCCAGCAGAAGCCCCGGGACAGGGCAGTACTTC. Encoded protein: CASRSPGTGQYF.